This entry lists 5 T cell receptor beta chains sequenced from one sample in a study of PD-L1 blockade in urothelial cancer. Sequenced by immunoSEQ multiplex PCR; TCRdb stores in-frame clones only, minus some. The profile shows tens of thousands of clones, around 84% of them singletons. Sample: PBMCs, taken around atezolizumab (anti-PD-L1) treatment. These receptors all stem from a man between 50 and 59 years old with urothelial cancer.

The V call is TRBV9, the J call TRBJ2-1; D ambiguous. CDR1 is SGDLS, CDR2 YYNGEE, per germline. The CDR3 has 13 amino acids. Trimming took 0 bases from V and 10 from J, leaving 11 bases between them. In DNA, the CDR3 is TGTGCCAGCAGCGTAGGACTTCCCAACGAGCAGTTCTTC. As protein: CASSVGLPNEQFF.

On this clone: One end of the junction does not line up with germline, which may come from a read error. The chain uses TRBV7-9 and TRBJ2-7, with a tentative D call TRBD1 (6 bases). Germline CDR1 is SEHNR and CDR2 is FQNEAQ (reference sequence). The CDR3 is 11 residues long. CDR3 loop: CASSVEQGPSF. CDR3 bases: TGTGCCAGCAGCGTAGAACAGGGACCGAGCTTC.

This clone was picked up one time. The V and J genes are TRBV7-9 and TRBJ2-1; TRBD2 agrees at 16 bases. V lost 5 bases, J lost 9 bases, and 7 bases stayed unmatched. This CDR3 spans 16 amino acids. Per germline, CDR1 SEHNR and CDR2 FQNEAQ (reference sequence). The CDR3 DNA reads TGTGCCAGCAGCCCGGGCGGGACTAGCGGGAGGGGTGAGCAGTTCTTC. It is translated as CASSPGGTSGRGEQFF.

By share of the sample, this clone is medium-sized. This chain uses TRBV28 with TRBJ2-1; 8 bases align to TRBD2. Germline-derived CDR1 and CDR2 are MDHEN and SYDVKM. V was pared by 6 bases and J by 1 base, with 5 bases of the junction left unmatched. The CDR3 length is 15 residues. CDR3 DNA sequence: TGTGCCAGCAGACCAGTAGCGGGATCCTACAATGAGCAGTTCTTC. Its protein product is CASRPVAGSYNEQFF.

This rearrangement joins TRBV7-2 to TRBJ2-3, with a possible D match to TRBD1 (7 bases). The germline CDR1 and CDR2 sequences are SGHTA and FQGNSA. This CDR3 comprises 16 residues. The V gene lost 1 base and the J gene lost 0 bases, with 11 bases spanning the gap. CDR3 residues: CASSLGAGGSTDTQYF. The CDR3 bases are TGTGCCAGCAGCTTAGGCGCAGGGGGGAGCACAGATACGCAGTATTTT.